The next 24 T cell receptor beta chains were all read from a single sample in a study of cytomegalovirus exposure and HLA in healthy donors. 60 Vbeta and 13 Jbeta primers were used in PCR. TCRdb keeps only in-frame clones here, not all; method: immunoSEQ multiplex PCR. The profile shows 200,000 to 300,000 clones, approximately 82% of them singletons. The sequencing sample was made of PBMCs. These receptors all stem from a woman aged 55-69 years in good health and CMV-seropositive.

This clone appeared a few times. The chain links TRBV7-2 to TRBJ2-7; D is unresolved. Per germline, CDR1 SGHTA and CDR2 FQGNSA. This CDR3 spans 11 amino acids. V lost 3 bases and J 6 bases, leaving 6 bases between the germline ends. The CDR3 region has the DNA TGTGCCAGCAGCTTCCTTTCCGAGCAGTACTTC. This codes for CASSFLSEQYF.

The DNA for the CDR3 is TGCGCCAGCACCCGAGGCCATACTTCTAATGAAAAACTGTTTTTT. It codes for CASTRGHTSNEKLFF. The chain combines TRBV4-1 with TRBJ1-4, with no clear D. There are 15 residues in the CDR3. Trimming left V 7 bases short and J 3 bases short, with 15 bases between. Germline CDR1 and CDR2: MGHRA and YSYEKL.

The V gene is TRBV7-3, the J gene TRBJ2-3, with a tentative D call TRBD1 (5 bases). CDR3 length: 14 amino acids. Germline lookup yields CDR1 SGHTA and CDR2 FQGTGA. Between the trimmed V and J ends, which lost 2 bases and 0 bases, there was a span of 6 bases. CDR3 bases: TGTGCCAGCAGCTTACCAGGGAGCACAGATACGCAGTATTTT. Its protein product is CASSLPGSTDTQYF.

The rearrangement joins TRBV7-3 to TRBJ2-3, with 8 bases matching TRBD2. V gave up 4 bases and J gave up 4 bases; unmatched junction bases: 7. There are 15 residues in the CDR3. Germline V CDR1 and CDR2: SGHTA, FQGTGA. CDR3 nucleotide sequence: TGTGCCAGCAGCTCAACGGGACTAGTTGCAGATACGCAGTATTTT. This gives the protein CASSSTGLVADTQYF.

The CDR3: CASSFPLSLTVTYEQYF. The CDR3 coding sequence is TGTGCCAGCAGTTTCCCCTTAAGTCTAACGGTAACCTACGAGCAGTACTTC. The chain uses TRBV28 and TRBJ2-7; D is uncertain. The CDR3 runs 17 residues. Germline values: CDR1 MDHEN, CDR2 SYDVKM. V lost 3 bases to trimming and J lost 2 bases, with 20 bases between them.

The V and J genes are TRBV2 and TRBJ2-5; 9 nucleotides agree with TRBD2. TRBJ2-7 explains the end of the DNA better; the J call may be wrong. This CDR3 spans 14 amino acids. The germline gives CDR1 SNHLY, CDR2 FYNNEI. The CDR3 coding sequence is TGTGCCAGCCAGTTTAGCGGGAGTTGGGACGAGCAGTACTTC. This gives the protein CASQFSGSWDEQYF.

The CDR3 nucleotides read TGTGCCAGCAGTTCGGAGGCAGATACGCAGTATTTT. This gives the protein CASSSEADTQYF. The chain couples TRBV7-9 to TRBJ2-3; a weak D match, TRBD2 (5 bases). This CDR3 is 12 amino acids long. V lost 6 bases to trimming and J lost 4 bases, with 8 bases between them. Germline V CDR1 and CDR2: SEHNR, FQNEAQ (reference sequence).

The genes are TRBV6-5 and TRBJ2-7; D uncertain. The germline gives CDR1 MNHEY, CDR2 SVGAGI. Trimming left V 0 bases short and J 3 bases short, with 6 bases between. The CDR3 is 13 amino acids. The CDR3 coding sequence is TGTGCCAGCAGTTACTCCAGGTACTACGAGCAGTACTTC. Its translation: CASSYSRYYEQYF.

The CDR3 DNA reads TGTGCCAGCAGCCCGGAGGGGTGGGGGGGTGTCTCTGGAAACACCATATATTTT. Its translation: CASSPEGWGGVSGNTIYF. The chain employs TRBV7-2 and TRBJ1-3; tentatively, D is TRBD1 (5 bases). Trimming removed 5 bases from V and 0 bases from J, with 20 bases in between. The germline CDR1 and CDR2 sequences are SGHTA and FQGNSA. This CDR3 spans 18 amino acids.

CDR3 in amino acids: CASSPPGVAVGEQYF. As DNA, the CDR3 is TGTGCCAGCAGCCCTCCCGGGGTAGCGGTAGGGGAGCAGTACTTC. This chain uses TRBV7-6 with TRBJ2-5, with a tentative D call TRBD2 (6 bases). There are 15 residues in the CDR3. CDR1 and CDR2 (germline): SGHVS, FNYEAQ. Trimming pared 5 bases from V and 11 bases from J, leaving 24 bases between.

The CDR3 sequence is CSAVPSGSAKQYF. The DNA of the CDR3 is TGCAGCGCCGTCCCTAGCGGGAGCGCGAAGCAGTACTTC. The V and J genes are TRBV29-1 and TRBJ2-7; 10 nucleotides align to TRBD2. V dropped 7 bases and J dropped 8; count of bases not matched to a gene: 11. The CDR3 consists of 13 residues. Germline lookup yields CDR1 SQVTM and CDR2 ANQGSEA.

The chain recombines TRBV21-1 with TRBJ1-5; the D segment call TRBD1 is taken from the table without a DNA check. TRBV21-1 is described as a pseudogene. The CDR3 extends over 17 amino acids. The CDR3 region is CASSKVRSPGGNQPQHF. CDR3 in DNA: TGTGCCAGCAGCAAAGTGAGATCCCCAGGGGGCAATCAGCCCCAGCATTTT.

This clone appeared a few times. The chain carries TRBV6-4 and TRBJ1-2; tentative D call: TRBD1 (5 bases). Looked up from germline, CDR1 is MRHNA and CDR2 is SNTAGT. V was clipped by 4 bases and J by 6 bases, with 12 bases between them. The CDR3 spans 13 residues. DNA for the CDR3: TGTGCCAGCAGTGGGGGGACTAAGCATGGCTACACCTTC. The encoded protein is CASSGGTKHGYTF.

The chain's CDR3 is CASSLPAVNTEAFF. The CDR3 nucleotides read TGTGCCAGCTCCCTCCCGGCGGTGAACACTGAAGCTTTCTTT. The rearrangement links TRBV18 to TRBJ1-1; D not certain. The CDR3 loop spans 14 amino acids. Germline V lookup: CDR1 KGHSH, CDR2 LQKENI. Trimming shortened V by 6 bases and J by 0 bases, and 11 bases separated the two germline ends.

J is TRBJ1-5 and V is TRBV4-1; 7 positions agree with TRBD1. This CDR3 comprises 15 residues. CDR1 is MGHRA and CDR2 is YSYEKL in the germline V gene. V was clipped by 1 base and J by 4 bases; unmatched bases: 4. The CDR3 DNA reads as TGCGCCAGCAGCCAAGTTTTACAGGGGAATCAGCCCCAGCATTTT. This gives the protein CASSQVLQGNQPQHF.

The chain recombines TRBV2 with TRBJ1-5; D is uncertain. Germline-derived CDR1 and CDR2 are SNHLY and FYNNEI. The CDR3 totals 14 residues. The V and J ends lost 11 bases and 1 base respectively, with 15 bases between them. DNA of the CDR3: TGTGCCTGCCAGCGAACCGGAAGCAATCAGCCCCAGCATTTT. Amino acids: CACQRTGSNQPQHF. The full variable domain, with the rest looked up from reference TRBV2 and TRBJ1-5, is EPEVTQTPSHQVTQMGQEVILRCVPISNHLYFYWYRQILGQKVEFLVSFYNNEISEKSEIFDDQFSVERPDGSNFTLKIRSTKLEDSAMYFCACQRTGSNQPQHFGDGTRLSIL.

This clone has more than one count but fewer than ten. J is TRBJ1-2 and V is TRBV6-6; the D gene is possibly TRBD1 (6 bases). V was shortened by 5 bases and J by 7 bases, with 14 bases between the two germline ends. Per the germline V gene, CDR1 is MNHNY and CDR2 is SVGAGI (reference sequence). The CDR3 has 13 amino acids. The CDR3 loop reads CASSGSGVPGYTF. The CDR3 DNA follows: TGTGCCAGCAGTGGATCAGGGGTCCCTGGCTACACCTTC.

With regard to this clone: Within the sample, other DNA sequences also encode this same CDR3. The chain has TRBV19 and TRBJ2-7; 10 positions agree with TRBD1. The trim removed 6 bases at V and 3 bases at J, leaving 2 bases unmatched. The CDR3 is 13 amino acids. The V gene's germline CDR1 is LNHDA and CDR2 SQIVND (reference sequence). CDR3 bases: TGTGCCAGTAGCAGGACAGGGGGCTACGAGCAGTACTTC. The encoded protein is CASSRTGGYEQYF.

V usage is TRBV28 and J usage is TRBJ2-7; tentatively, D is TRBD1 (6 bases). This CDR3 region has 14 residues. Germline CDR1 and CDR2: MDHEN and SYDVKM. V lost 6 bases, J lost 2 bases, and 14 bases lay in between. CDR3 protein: CASRLAGAAYEQYF. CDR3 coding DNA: TGTGCCAGCAGGTTAGCAGGGGCTGCCTACGAGCAGTACTTC. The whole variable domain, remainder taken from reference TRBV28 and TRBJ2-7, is DVKVTQSSRYLVKRTGEKVFLECVQDMDHENMFWYRQDPGLGLRLIYFSYDVKMKEKGDIPEGYSVSREKKERFSLILESASTNQTSMYLCASRLAGAAYEQYFGPGTRLTVT.

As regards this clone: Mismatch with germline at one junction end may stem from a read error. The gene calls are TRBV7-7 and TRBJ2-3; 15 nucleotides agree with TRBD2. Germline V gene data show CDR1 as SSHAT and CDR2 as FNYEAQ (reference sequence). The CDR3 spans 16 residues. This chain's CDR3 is CASSLGLAGGSDTQYF. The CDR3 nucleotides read TGTGCTAGCAGCCTCGGACTAGCGGGAGGGTCAGATACGCAGTATTTT.

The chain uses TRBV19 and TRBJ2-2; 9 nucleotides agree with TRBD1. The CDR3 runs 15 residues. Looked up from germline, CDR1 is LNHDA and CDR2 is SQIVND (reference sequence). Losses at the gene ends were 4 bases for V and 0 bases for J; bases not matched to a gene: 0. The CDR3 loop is CASSRQGANTGELFF. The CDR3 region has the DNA TGTGCCAGTAGTAGACAGGGGGCGAACACCGGGGAGCTGTTTTTT.

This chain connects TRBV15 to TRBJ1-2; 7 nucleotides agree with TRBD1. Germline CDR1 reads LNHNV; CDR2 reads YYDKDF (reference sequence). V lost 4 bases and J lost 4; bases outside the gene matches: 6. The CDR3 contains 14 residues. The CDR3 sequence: CATSIAGTAYGYTF. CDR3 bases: TGTGCCACCAGCATAGCCGGGACAGCCTATGGCTACACCTTC.

The CDR3 DNA is TGCGCCAGCAGCGCGGGGACAGGGGCCAATAACACAGATACGCAGTATTTT. It is translated as CASSAGTGANNTDTQYF. The chain uses TRBV5-1 and TRBJ2-3, with 10 bases aligning to TRBD1. CDR1 and CDR2 (germline): SGHRS, YFSETQ. The CDR3 runs 17 residues. Trimming at V came to 4 bases and at J to 2 bases, leaving 10 bases not matched to a gene.

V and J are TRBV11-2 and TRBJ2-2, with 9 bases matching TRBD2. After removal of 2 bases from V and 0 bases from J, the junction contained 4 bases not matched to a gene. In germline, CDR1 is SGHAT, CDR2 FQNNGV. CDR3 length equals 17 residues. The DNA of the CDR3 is TGTGCCAGCAGCTTACTTCGACTAGCGGCGAACACCGGGGAGCTGTTTTTT. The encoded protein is CASSLLRLAANTGELFF.